The entry below gives a single T cell receptor (beta chain) sequence along with its context. The data are from a study of a mutant IDH1 vaccine in newly diagnosed glioma. The overall study: Treated patients showed a male proportion of roughly 62%, a female proportion of around 40%, and a mean age of 40.4 years. Those enrolled had earlier been treated with radiotherapy, temozolomide, or both, mostly both.

Libraries were prepared by immunoSEQ multiplex PCR; TCRdb keeps only in-frame clonotypes and omits some of them. The repertoire holds roughly 68,000 clones, with 75% to 85% as singletons. The sample's time point: baseline, week 1 (first vaccination visit). Treatment defined: pre-vaccination baseline after standard-of-care therapy. Specimen: PBMCs, collected from a glioma patient treated with radiotherapy, temozolomide or both. The TCR sequence derives from a man aged 45-65 years with glioma.

This CDR3 is CASSSPGQGPQETQYF. The CDR3 bases are TGTGCCAGCAGCTCTCCGGGGCAGGGGCCTCAAGAGACCCAGTACTTC. The V and J genes are TRBV5-4 and TRBJ2-5, with D possibly matching TRBD1 (6 bases). The germline V and J ends were trimmed by 3 bases and 2 bases, with 17 bases remaining between them. The CDR3 loop spans 16 amino acids. Germline CDR1 reads SGHNT; CDR2 reads YYREEE (reference sequence). Complete variable domain (other parts from reference TRBV5-4 and TRBJ2-5): ETGVTQSPTHLIKTRGQQVTLRCSSQSGHNTVSWYQQALGQGPQFIFQYYREEENGRGNFPPRFSGLQFPNYSSELNVNALELDDSALYLCASSSPGQGPQETQYFGPGTRLLVL.